The T cell receptor (beta chain) under discussion was sequenced for a study of CD8 T cells in ankylosing spondylitis. Findings of the study overall: Ankylosing spondylitis blood appeared to be characterized by a TCR beta motif of under ten highly homologous variants.

TCRdb passed the 5' RACE reads through MiXCR, listing each CDR3 protein once. The sample lists about 130,000 distinct CDR3 sequences; 7% were seen once. This clonotype was observed many times. The antigen is undetermined. The CDR3 totals 14 residues. Trimming stripped 5 bases from V and 3 bases from J, with 14 bases between. Germline V gene sequence: CDR1 MDHEN, CDR2 SYDVKM. The sequence derives from a male donor with ankylosing spondylitis or in good health (not recorded which). J is TRBJ2-7 and V is TRBV28; the D is unclear. Sequenced: blood, either unsorted or a sorted T cell fraction (not recorded which). The CDR3 reads CASSNLLESYEQYF. CDR3 nucleotides: TGTGCCAGCAGTAACCTCTTGGAAAGCTACGAGCAGTACTTC.